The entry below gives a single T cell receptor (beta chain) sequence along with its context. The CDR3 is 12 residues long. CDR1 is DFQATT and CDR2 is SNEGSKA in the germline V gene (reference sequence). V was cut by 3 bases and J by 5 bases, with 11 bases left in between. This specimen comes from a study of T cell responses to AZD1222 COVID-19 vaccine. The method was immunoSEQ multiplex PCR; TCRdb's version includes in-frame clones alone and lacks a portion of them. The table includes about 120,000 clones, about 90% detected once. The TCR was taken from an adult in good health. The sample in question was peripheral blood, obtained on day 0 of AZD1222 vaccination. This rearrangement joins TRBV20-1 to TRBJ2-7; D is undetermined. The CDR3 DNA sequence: TGCAGTGCTAGTCGGGCAGTTAACGAGCAGTACTTC. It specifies CSASRAVNEQYF.